This T cell receptor (beta chain) came from a study of Ad26.COV2.S vaccination and SARS-CoV-2 variants. General study findings and limits: For non-spike TCRs, breadth in vaccine recipients resembled that in placebo recipients.

The CDR3 has 16 residues. Germline CDR1 reads SGHAT; CDR2 reads FQNNGV. The trim removed 4 bases at V and 4 bases at J, leaving 7 bases unmatched. The sample's treatment: some 20 received Ad26.COV2.S at low or high dose, single or two shots; roughly 5 received placebo; per-sample allocation not given. Specimens were obtained on day 63 following the first vaccine or placebo injection. Cohort 1b enrolled adults aged 18-55 years in Boston. As regards this clone: Its target is unknown.

The table came from immunoSEQ multiplex PCR; TCRdb's copy has only in-frame clones and leaves some out. Seen here are 400,000 to 450,000 clones, over 75% observed once, and the top ten hold 10% to 15%. This sample comprised peripheral blood, obtained in a trial of Ad26.COV2.S vaccine versus placebo. This chain connects TRBV11-2 to TRBJ2-1, with 10 bases identical to TRBD2. This TCR was sampled from a person between 18 and 65 years old who received the Ad26.COV2.S COVID-19 vaccine or a placebo. CDR3 sequence reads: CASSSFSGRGYNEQFF. The CDR3 bases are TGTGCCAGCAGCTCCTTCAGCGGGAGGGGGTACAATGAGCAGTTCTTC. The entire variable domain, with the rest obtained from reference TRBV11-2 and TRBJ2-1, is as follows: EAGVAQSPRYKIIEKRQSVAFWCNPISGHATLYWYQQILGQGPKLLIQFQNNGVVDDSQLPKDRFSAERLKGVDSTLKIQPAKLEDSAVYLCASSSFSGRGYNEQFFGPGTRLTVL.